These 19 T cell receptor beta chains share one sample of origin, sequenced in a study of CXCR3-negative and CXCR3-positive naive CD8 T cells. The study, taken as a whole, reports: CXCR3-expressing naive cells carried TRB CDR3s more hydrophobic than those of CXCR3-negative naive cells.

For these TCRs, the target antigens are not known. UMI-tagged TRB cDNA libraries were built via 5' RACE. TCRdb reprocessed the 5' RACE reads, keeping one entry per CDR3 protein, no DNA. The repertoire table contains fewer than 90,000 distinct CDR3 sequences. The sample comprised naive CXCR3+ CD8+ T cells from blood. The sample's subset: CD45RO-CCR7+CD27+CD95- naive CD8+ T cells expressing CXCR3 (TNR3+). All receptors derive from a human donor in good health. Some clones in this sample may be carry-over from other donors' samples.

The chain carries TRBV15 and TRBJ2-6. Germline loops: CDR1 LNHNV, CDR2 YYDKDF (reference sequence). The CDR3 loop spans 15 amino acids. This chain's CDR3 is CATSSPGFGANVLTF. Supplemented by reference TRBV15 and TRBJ2-6, the full variable domain reads DAMVIQNPRYQVTQFGKPVTLSCSQTLNHNVMYWYQQKSSQAPKLLFHYYDKDFNNEADTPDNFQSRRPNTSFCFLDIRSPGLGDTAMYLCATSSPGFGANVLTFGAGSRLTVL.

The chain employs TRBV7-3 and TRBJ2-1. Germline values: CDR1 SGHTA, CDR2 FQGTGA. The CDR3 contains 16 residues. This CDR3 is CASSLISREPYNEQFF.

The genes are TRBV11-2 and TRBJ1-6; TCRdb proposes TRBD1, but this gene call is untestable without DNA. The CDR3 contains 16 residues. Per germline, CDR1 SGHAT and CDR2 FQNNGV. CDR3 sequence: CASSLGQAYPDSPLHF.

V gene TRBV20-1 combines with J gene TRBJ2-5; the D call of TRBD1 rests on TCRdb alone, since no DNA is present to check it. The germline V gene has CDR1 DFQATT and CDR2 SNEGSKA (reference sequence). The CDR3 runs to 14 residues. CDR3 region: CSARDHQGGETQYF.

CDR3 protein: CASSFPGRDETQYF. This chain uses TRBV7-8 with TRBJ2-5; TCRdb picks TRBD1, but there is no DNA to check that call. Germline lookup yields CDR1 SGHVS and CDR2 FQNEAQ. This CDR3 spans 14 amino acids.

The V gene is TRBV7-8, the J gene TRBJ2-7; TCRdb outputs TRBD2, but without DNA this stays unchecked. Germline V gene sequence: CDR1 SGHVS, CDR2 FQNEAQ. The CDR3 runs 14 residues. The CDR3 protein is CASSPVGPYGEQYF.

V is TRBV28 and J is TRBJ2-7; the TCRdb D gene call, TRBD2, has no DNA to confirm it. This CDR3 has 15 residues. CDR1 is MDHEN, CDR2 SYDVKM, per germline. CDR3 sequence: CASSLGAGGYYEQYF.

J is TRBJ2-7 and V is TRBV27. This CDR3 region has 15 residues. CDR1 is MNHEY, CDR2 SMNVEV, per germline (reference sequence). CDR3 sequence: CASSLAASSTYEQYF.

The rearrangement uses TRBV6-2 or TRBV6-3 and TRBJ2-7. This CDR3 spans 14 amino acids. Looked up from germline, CDR1 is MNHEY and CDR2 is SVGEGT. This CDR3 is CASSLPDPVYEQYF.

The chain combines TRBV7-3 with TRBJ2-7; the TRBD1 assignment by TCRdb is unverifiable without DNA. Germline CDR1 is SGHTA and CDR2 is FQGTGA. The length of the CDR3 is 15 residues. Here the CDR3 reads CASSLMLGGAYEQYF.

The chain carries TRBV5-1 and TRBJ2-1. CDR3 size: 17 residues. CDR1 is SGHRS and CDR2 is YFSETQ in the germline V gene. This CDR3 is CASSSLPAGLTFPEQFF.

The rearrangement links TRBV6-5 to TRBJ2-7. This CDR3 comprises 11 residues. Germline CDR1 MNHEY, CDR2 SVGAGI. The CDR3 loop reads CASSSEAEQYF.

The chain has TRBV24-1 and TRBJ2-1; TCRdb's D call, TRBD1, is unchecked because there is no DNA. This CDR3 is 14 amino acids long. Looked up from germline, CDR1 is KGHDR and CDR2 is SFDVKD. CDR3: CATSVYPVGVGQFF.

The chain recombines TRBV9 with TRBJ2-5; the D gene TCRdb calls, TRBD2, cannot be checked with no DNA. The CDR3 runs 15 residues. The germline V gene encodes CDR1 SGDLS and CDR2 YYNGEE. The CDR3 sequence: CASSLSSGLSETQYF.

The CDR3 loop is CASSVEKLAGPGNEQFF. This sequence joins TRBV9 and TRBJ2-1; TCRdb picks TRBD2, but there is no DNA to check that call. CDR3 length: 17 amino acids. Germline CDR1 reads SGDLS; CDR2 reads YYNGEE. Using reference TRBV9 and TRBJ2-1 for the parts outside the CDR3, the full variable domain is DSGVTQTPKHLITATGQRVTLRCSPRSGDLSVYWYQQSLDQGLQFLIQYYNGEERAKGNILERFSAQQFPDLHSELNLSSLELGDSALYFCASSVEKLAGPGNEQFFGPGTRLTVL.

CDR3 residues: CASGANHHYEQYF. The chain couples TRBV12-3 or TRBV12-4 to TRBJ2-7; TCRdb designates TRBD1, a call that cannot be tested without DNA. The CDR3 covers 13 residues.

This chain links TRBV4-1 with TRBJ2-5; the TRBD2 assignment by TCRdb is unverifiable without DNA. CDR3 length equals 16 residues. From germline, CDR1 is MGHRA and CDR2 YSYEKL. The CDR3 sequence: CASSQRTSGSGETQYF.

The chain carries TRBV9 and TRBJ1-1. The CDR3 is 14 amino acids. The germline gives CDR1 SGDLS, CDR2 YYNGEE. The CDR3 reads CASSLVSVGTEAFF.

V and J are TRBV6-2 or TRBV6-3 and TRBJ2-1; TCRdb names TRBD2, which stays unverified in the absence of DNA. CDR1 and CDR2 (germline): MNHEY, SVGEGT. This CDR3 has 16 amino acids. The CDR3: CASSSLGLAGLHEQFF.